The 15 T cell receptor beta chains listed next were all sequenced from one sample in a study of blood T cell repertoires in COVID-19 (dated by TCRdb to about 2020). The protocol used for the library was the immunoSEQ multiplex PCR assay. The clones in this table, taken by TCRdb from immuneACCESS, are in-frame only. Not every clone is retained; where verified, under half of the shortfall comes from an unresolved V gene, and the cause of the rest is unknown. Within this sample are 100,000 to 150,000 clones, with 60% to 80% of them counted one time only. The ten most abundant clones make up 6% of the sample. Sequences were obtained from peripheral blood. These receptors came from a man older than 75 with COVID-19, enrolled during active disease.

The rearrangement links TRBV9 to TRBJ2-3; 7 bases agree with TRBD2. Germline V gene data show CDR1 as SGDLS and CDR2 as YYNGEE. The CDR3 runs 15 residues. With V trimmed by 2 bases and J by 4 bases, 7 bases remained unmatched. The CDR3 nucleotides are TGTGCCAGCAGCGTTGGCGGGAGTCTCTCAGATACGCAGTATTTT. Encoded protein: CASSVGGSLSDTQYF.

This clone came up a few times. J is TRBJ2-1 and V is TRBV5-1; TRBD2 matches at 9 bases. Germline CDR1 and CDR2: SGHRS and YFSETQ. J was trimmed by 3 bases and V by 0 bases; bases with no gene match: 16. CDR3 length: 20 residues. The CDR3 DNA reads TGCGCCAGCAGCTTGGCCTCGGGCAGCCAAGCGGGAGGCCTCTACAATGAGCAGTTCTTC. This translates into CASSLASGSQAGGLYNEQFF.

This clone showed up just a few times. This chain connects TRBV5-6 to TRBJ1-1; possibly TRBD1 for D (6 bases). Trimming left V 4 bases short and J 4 bases short, with 20 bases between. Germline CDR1 SGHDT, CDR2 YYEEEE. There are 16 residues in the CDR3. In nucleotides, the CDR3 is TGTGCCAGCAGCCCCAGCTACGGGGGGCCAGGCACTGAAGCTTTCTTT. Its protein is CASSPSYGGPGTEAFF.

About this clone: Being one base from a much bigger clone, this may be a read error. Distinct nucleotide sequences in the sample also encode this CDR3. V gene TRBV24-1 combines with J gene TRBJ2-2, with 8 bases lining up with TRBD1. V trimming: 3 bases; J trimming: 2 bases; junction bases outside the gene matches: 4. Germline V gene sequence: CDR1 KGHDR, CDR2 SFDVKD. The CDR3 contains 16 residues. This CDR3 reads CATSDPGTGNTGELFF. In DNA, the CDR3 is TGTGCCACCAGTGATCCCGGGACAGGCAACACCGGGGAGCTGTTTTTT.

Remarks on this clone: An end of the junction differs from the germline gene, which may be a read error. The V and J genes are TRBV11-3 and TRBJ2-5, with D possibly matching TRBD1 (5 bases). This CDR3 is 12 amino acids long. Germline CDR1 is SGHNT and CDR2 is YENEEA. CDR3 residues: CAGSLRGETQYF. The CDR3 DNA sequence: TGTGCCGGCAGCTTAAGGGGAGAGACCCAGTACTTC.

The chain employs TRBV5-4 and TRBJ2-7, with 7 bases matching TRBD1. The CDR3 totals 15 residues. The V gene's germline CDR1 is SGHNT and CDR2 YYREEE (reference sequence). V dropped 0 bases and J dropped 5; count of bases not matched to a gene: 8. DNA for the CDR3: TGTGCCAGCAGCTTGGGCCCAGGGGGTTGGGACGAGCAGTACTTC. Translated, it gives CASSLGPGGWDEQYF.

The rearrangement uses TRBV5-5 and TRBJ1-1; TRBD1 matches 7 bases. The V gene end was trimmed by 4 bases and the J gene end by 4 bases; junction bases not matched to a gene: 10. The CDR3 sequence is 15 residues long. CDR1 SGHKS and CDR2 YYEKEE come from the germline V gene (reference sequence). The DNA of the CDR3 is TGTGCCAGCAGCCCCCTGACAGGGTGGGCCACTGAAGCTTTCTTT. This gives the protein CASSPLTGWATEAFF.

The chain's CDR3 is CASSLTGQDYGYTF. For the CDR3, the DNA is TGTGCCAGCAGTTTGACAGGGCAGGACTATGGCTACACCTTC. The chain recombines TRBV6-5 with TRBJ1-2; TRBD1 matches at 7 bases. Germline CDR1 is MNHEY and CDR2 is SVGAGI. CDR3 length equals 14 residues. J gave up 3 bases and V 4 bases, and 5 bases lay outside the gene matches.

The chain joins TRBV5-5 to TRBJ2-7; the D gene is possibly TRBD1 (5 bases). Germline V gives CDR1 SGHKS, CDR2 YYEKEE (reference sequence). This CDR3 has 13 residues. V lost 1 base and J lost 1, with 6 bases in between. This CDR3 reads CASSLRGSYEQYF. DNA of the CDR3: TGTGCCAGCAGCTTGAGGGGTTCCTACGAGCAGTACTTC.

The V call is TRBV12-2, the J call TRBJ1-5; TRBD1 was called by the table and not checked on the DNA. TRBV12-2 is a pseudogene. The CDR3 contains 15 residues. CDR3 sequence: CASRLVQGMGQPQHF. The CDR3 DNA sequence: TGTGCAAGTCGCTTAGTTCAGGGAATGGGTCAGCCCCAGCATTTT.

With respect to this clone: Mismatch with germline at one junction end may stem from a read error. The rearrangement links TRBV7-7 to TRBJ2-2; 8 nucleotides match TRBD2. Looked up from germline, CDR1 is SSHAT and CDR2 is FNYEAQ (reference sequence). The CDR3 is made up of 13 amino acids. The CDR3 sequence: CASSSGLDGELFF. The CDR3 DNA is TGTGCTAGCAGCTCGGGACTAGACGGGGAGCTGTTTTTT.

Here the CDR3 DNA reads TGTGCCAGCAGTAAACTAGCGGGTAAGTACGAGCAGTACTTC. Translated: CASSKLAGKYEQYF. The V and J genes are TRBV2 and TRBJ2-7; TRBD2 agrees at 9 bases. Trimming took 5 bases from V and 4 from J; bases not matched to a gene: 6. The germline gives CDR1 SNHLY, CDR2 FYNNEI. CDR3 length: 14 amino acids.

The CDR3 loop reads CASRRAEGYEQYF. The CDR3 nucleotides are TGTGCCAGCAGAAGAGCGGAGGGATACGAGCAGTACTTC. V is TRBV6-6 and J is TRBJ2-7; tentatively, D is TRBD2 (6 bases). CDR3 length equals 13 residues. The V end lost 6 bases, the J end lost 4 bases, and 13 bases lay between the germline ends. Germline V gene lookup returns CDR1 MNHNY and CDR2 SVGAGI (reference sequence).

Only a few counts were recorded for this clone. The rearrangement uses TRBV29-1 and TRBJ2-3; no firm D call. CDR3 length equals 10 residues. CDR1 and CDR2 from the germline V gene are SQVTM and ANQGSEA. V gave up 8 bases and J gave up 3 bases, with 6 bases separating them. The CDR3 DNA follows: TGCAGCACTAATACAGATACGCAGTATTTT. Its translation is CSTNTDTQYF.

The chain couples TRBV5-1 to TRBJ2-7; 10 nucleotides line up with TRBD1. V shed 4 bases, J shed 6 bases, and the junction held 7 bases outside the gene matches. Germline assignment: CDR1 SGHRS and CDR2 YFSETQ. The CDR3 has 14 residues. CDR3 in DNA: TGCGCCAGCAGCCAAGGACAGGGGGAGGGCGAGCAGTACTTC. This gives the protein CASSQGQGEGEQYF.